This T cell receptor beta chain was sequenced in a study (dated by TCRdb to between 2015 and 2017). About the study as a whole: The study set out to test whether tumor-infiltrating Tregs in breast cancer get recruited from blood Tregs or are instead converted in situ from other CD4+ T cell subsets.

The CDR3 covers 13 residues, taking in both the cysteine and the phenylalanine. Just the 39-base CDR3 DNA is kept, in frame starting at base 1. V drops 4 bases and J drops 5 bases, leaving 11 bases in between. In the germline V gene (reference sequence), CDR1 corresponds to SEHNR and CDR2 to FQNEAQ. Note on this clonotype: Its specific antigen is unknown. No base quality information exists; no much larger clone differs at one position.

Full-length TCR variable regions were amplified by 5' RACE PCR with constant-region reverse primers, followed by semi-nested PCR with Nested Universal Primer A. The ReliaPrep RNA Cell Miniprep System was used to extract total RNA, which was then reverse transcribed into 5'RACE-ready cDNA with the SMARTer RACE 5'/3' Kit. Multiplex adaptors were used to barcode the full-length TCR alpha and beta libraries, which were then sequenced on an Illumina MiSeq. The authors' pipeline ran thus. For each of nine subset-tissue groups, sequencing data from the five patients were pooled, and the groups were then compared using unsupervised clustering of TCR gene usage. The Morisita-Horn index was used to calculate repertoire similarity, with shared sequences weighted by how much each contributed to each repertoire. The public reads were reprocessed in TCRdb via fastp at Q25 and MiXCR, keeping in-frame beta chains. Rows with a matching CDR3 protein are joined into one entry that keeps the most common DNA and genes. In this record, the V and J calls reflect TCRdb's handling and not the investigators' own analysis. The sample table contains tens of thousands of distinct CDR3 sequences; only one count was recorded for roughly 15% of them. The ten largest clones capture approximately 2.5% of the sample.

Study-level results and caveats: In terms of TCR gene usage, tumor memory CD4+ T cells clustered together with blood and lymph node memory CD4+ cells, as well as with lymph node naive CD4+ cells. Validation in the larger cohort was restricted to a single TCR beta V-J rearrangement rather than whole repertoires. Tumor-infiltrating Treg TCR alpha and beta sequences overlapped most with tumor naive CD4+ T cells, then with blood naive CD4+ T cells.

To purify naive CD4+ T cells, the Miltenyi Naive CD4+ T Cell Isolation kit was used, and CD25 microbeads served to deplete Tregs. Tregs, naive and memory CD4+ T cells from tumor, blood and ipsilateral draining lymph nodes of roughly 5 breast cancer patients underwent full-length TCR alpha and beta sequencing. Ficoll density gradient centrifugation was used to isolate mononuclear cells from lymph nodes or from 50 to 60 ml of peripheral blood. A purity exceeding 90% was confirmed by FACS for the sorted cell populations. The rearrangement combines TRBV7-9 with TRBJ1-1; no confident D gene assignment can be made. The TCR comes from a female donor with breast cancer. The sample consisted of naive CD4+ T cells sorted from blood. Read against the paper, the sample's cell subset or site label means: naive CD4+ T cells, CD4+CD45RA+CD25-. The CDR3 reads CASSSSPGTEAFF. The DNA is as follows: TGTGCCAGCAGCTCATCCCCGGGAACTGAAGCTTTCTTT. With all but the CDR3 taken from the reference TRBV7-9 and TRBJ1-1 genes, the full variable domain is: DTGVSQNPRHKITKRGQNVTFRCDPISEHNRLYWYRQTLGQGPEFLTYFQNEAQLEKSRLLSDRFSAERPKGSFSTLEIQRTEQGDSAMYLCASSSSPGTEAFFGQGTRLTVV.